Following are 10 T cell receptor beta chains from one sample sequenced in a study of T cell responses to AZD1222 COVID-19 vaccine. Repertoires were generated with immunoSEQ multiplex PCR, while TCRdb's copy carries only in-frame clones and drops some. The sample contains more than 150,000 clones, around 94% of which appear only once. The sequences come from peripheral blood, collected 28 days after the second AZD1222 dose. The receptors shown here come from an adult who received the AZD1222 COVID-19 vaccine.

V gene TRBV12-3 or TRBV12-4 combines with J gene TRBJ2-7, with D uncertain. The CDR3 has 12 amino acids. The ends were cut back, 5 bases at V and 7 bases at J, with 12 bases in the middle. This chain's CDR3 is CASSTSVGEQYF. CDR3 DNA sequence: TGTGCCAGCAGTACATCGGTGGGGGAGCAGTACTTC.

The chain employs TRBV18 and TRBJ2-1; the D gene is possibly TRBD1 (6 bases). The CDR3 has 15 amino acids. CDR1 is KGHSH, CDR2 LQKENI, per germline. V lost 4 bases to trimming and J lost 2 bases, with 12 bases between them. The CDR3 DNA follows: TGTGCCAGCTCACTGGCACAGGGCCCCTACAATGAGCAGTTCTTC. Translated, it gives CASSLAQGPYNEQFF.

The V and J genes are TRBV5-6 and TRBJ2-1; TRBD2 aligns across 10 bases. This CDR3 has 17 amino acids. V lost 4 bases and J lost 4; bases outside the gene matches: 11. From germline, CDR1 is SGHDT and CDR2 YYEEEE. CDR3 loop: CASSAVSGGASYNEQFF. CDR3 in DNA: TGTGCCAGCAGCGCAGTCAGCGGGGGGGCTTCTTACAATGAGCAGTTCTTC.

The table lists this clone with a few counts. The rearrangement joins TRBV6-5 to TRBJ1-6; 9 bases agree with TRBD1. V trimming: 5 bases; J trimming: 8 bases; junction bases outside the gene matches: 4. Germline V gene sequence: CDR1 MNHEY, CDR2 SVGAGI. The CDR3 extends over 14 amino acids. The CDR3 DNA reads TGTGCCAGCAGTCCGGACAGGGGCTATTCACCCCTCCACTTT. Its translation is CASSPDRGYSPLHF.

DNA of the CDR3: TGTGCCAGCAGCTTACAGGGGCAGAATGAAAAACTGTTTTTT. Residues: CASSLQGQNEKLFF. The gene calls are TRBV5-5 and TRBJ1-4; the match to TRBD1 covers 7 bases. The CDR3 totals 14 residues. V lost 2 bases to trimming and J lost 5 bases; unmatched junction nucleotides: 3. From germline, CDR1 is SGHKS and CDR2 YYEKEE (reference sequence).

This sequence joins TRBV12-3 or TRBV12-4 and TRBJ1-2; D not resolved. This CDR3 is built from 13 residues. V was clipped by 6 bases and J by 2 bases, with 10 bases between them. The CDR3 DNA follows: TGTGCCAGCAGCCCTAGACGGAACTATGGCTACACCTTC. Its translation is CASSPRRNYGYTF.

For the CDR3, the DNA is TGTGCCAGCAGTCCACCGACTAGGGGCGAGGCCAACGTCCTGACTTTC. It is translated as CASSPPTRGEANVLTF. The chain recombines TRBV28 with TRBJ2-6, with D possibly TRBD2 on 6 matching bases. Between the trimmed V and J ends, which lost 5 bases and 6 bases, there was a span of 17 bases. Germline V gives CDR1 MDHEN, CDR2 SYDVKM. The CDR3 is 16 residues long.

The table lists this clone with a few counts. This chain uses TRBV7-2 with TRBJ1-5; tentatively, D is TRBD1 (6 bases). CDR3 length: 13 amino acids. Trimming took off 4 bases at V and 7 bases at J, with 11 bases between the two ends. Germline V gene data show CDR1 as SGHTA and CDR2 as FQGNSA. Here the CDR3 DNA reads TGTGCCAGCAGCTCGAGGCAGGGGCAGCCCCAGCATTTT. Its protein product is CASSSRQGQPQHF.

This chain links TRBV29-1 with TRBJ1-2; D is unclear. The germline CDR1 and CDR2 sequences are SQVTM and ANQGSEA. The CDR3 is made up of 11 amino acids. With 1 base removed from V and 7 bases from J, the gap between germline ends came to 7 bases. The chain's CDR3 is CSVEGLRGYTF. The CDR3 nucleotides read TGCAGCGTTGAAGGTCTTCGTGGCTACACCTTC.

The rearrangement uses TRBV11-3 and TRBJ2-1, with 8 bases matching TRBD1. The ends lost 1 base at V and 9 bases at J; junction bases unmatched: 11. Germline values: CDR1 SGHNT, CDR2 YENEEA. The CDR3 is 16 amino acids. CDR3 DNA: TGTGCCAGCAGCTTAGGGATCGGACAGGGAATAAGTGAGCAGTTCTTC. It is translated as CASSLGIGQGISEQFF.